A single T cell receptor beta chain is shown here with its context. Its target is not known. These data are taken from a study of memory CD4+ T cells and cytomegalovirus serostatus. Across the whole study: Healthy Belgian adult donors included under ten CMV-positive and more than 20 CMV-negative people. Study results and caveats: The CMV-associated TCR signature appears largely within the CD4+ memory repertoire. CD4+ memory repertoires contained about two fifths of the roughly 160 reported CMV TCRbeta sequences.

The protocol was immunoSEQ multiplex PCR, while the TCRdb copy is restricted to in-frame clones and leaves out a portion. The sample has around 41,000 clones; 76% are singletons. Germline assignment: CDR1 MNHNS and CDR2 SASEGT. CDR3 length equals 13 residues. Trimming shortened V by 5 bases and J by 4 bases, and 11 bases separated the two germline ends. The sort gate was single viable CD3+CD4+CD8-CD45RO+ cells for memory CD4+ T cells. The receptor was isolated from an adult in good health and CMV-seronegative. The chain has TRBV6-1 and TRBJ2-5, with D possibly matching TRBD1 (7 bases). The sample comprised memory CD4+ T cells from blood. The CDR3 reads CASSRRDRETQYF. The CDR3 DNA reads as TGTGCCAGCAGTAGGAGGGACAGAGAGACCCAGTACTTC.